This TCR beta chain emerged from a study of blood T cell repertoires in COVID-19. CDR3 length: 12 amino acids. V dropped 7 bases and J dropped 2 bases, with 9 bases sitting between them. From germline, CDR1 is MDHEN and CDR2 SYDVKM. This table comes from immunoSEQ multiplex PCR, and its TCRdb copy is limited to in-frame clones, with some not included. Of more than 350,000 clones listed, about 87% are singletons. The source material was peripheral blood. The receptor was derived from a woman aged 25-40 years with COVID-19, enrolled during active disease. The chain uses TRBV28 and TRBJ2-7; no reliable D call. The CDR3 DNA sequence: TGTGCCAGCACCAAAAACACCTACGAGCAGTACTTC. It codes for CASTKNTYEQYF.